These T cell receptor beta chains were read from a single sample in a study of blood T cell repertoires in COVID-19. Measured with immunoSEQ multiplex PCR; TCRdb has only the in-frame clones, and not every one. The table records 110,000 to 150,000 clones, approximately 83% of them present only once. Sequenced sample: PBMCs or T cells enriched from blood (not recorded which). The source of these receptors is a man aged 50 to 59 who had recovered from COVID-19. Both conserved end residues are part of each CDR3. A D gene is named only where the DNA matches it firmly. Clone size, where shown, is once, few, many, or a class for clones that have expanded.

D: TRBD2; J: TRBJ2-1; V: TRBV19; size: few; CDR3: CASSILRGGGNEQFF; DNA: TGTGCCAGTAGTATCTTGCGGGGGGGTGGCAATGAGCAGTTCTTC
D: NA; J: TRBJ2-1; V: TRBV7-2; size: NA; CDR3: CASSLGWGAYNEQFF; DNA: TGTGCCAGCAGCTTAGGTTGGGGCGCCTACAATGAGCAGTTCTTC
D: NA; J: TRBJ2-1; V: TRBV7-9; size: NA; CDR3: CASSSDWNEQFF; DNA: TGTGCCAGCAGCTCGGACTGGAATGAGCAGTTCTTC
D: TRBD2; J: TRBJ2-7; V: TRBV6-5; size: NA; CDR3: CATRGVYEQYF; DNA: TGTGCCACGCGGGGGGTTTACGAGCAGTACTTC
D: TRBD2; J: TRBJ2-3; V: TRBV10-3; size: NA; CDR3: CAISESGKRGGETQYF; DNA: TGTGCCATCAGTGAAAGCGGGAAGCGGGGGGGCGAGACGCAGTATTTT
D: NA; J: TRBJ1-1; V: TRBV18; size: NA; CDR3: CASSPSRGGNTEAFF; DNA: TGTGCCAGCTCGCCGTCCAGGGGTGGGAACACTGAAGCTTTCTTT
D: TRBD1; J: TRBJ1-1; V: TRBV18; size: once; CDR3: CASSPDRVGAFF; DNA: TGTGCCAGCTCACCGGACAGGGTCGGGGCTTTCTTT
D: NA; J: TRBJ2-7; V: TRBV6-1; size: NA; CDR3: CASSEKWAGTYEQYF; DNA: TGTGCCAGCAGTGAAAAATGGGCAGGAACCTACGAGCAGTACTTC
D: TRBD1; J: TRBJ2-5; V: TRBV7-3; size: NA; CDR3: CASSPTGYQETQYF; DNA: TGTGCCAGCAGCCCGACAGGGTACCAAGAGACCCAGTACTTC
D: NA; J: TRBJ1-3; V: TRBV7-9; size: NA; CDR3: CASSLGTTGNTIYF; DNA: TGTGCCAGCAGCCTCGGGACTACTGGAAACACCATATATTTT
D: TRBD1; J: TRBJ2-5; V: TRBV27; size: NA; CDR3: CASSFGQGNEETQYF; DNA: TGTGCCAGCAGTTTCGGACAGGGGAATGAGGAGACCCAGTACTTC
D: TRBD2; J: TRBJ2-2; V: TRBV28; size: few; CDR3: CASSFLGTRGTGELFF; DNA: TGTGCCAGCAGTTTCCTTGGGACTAGAGGCACCGGGGAGCTGTTTTTT
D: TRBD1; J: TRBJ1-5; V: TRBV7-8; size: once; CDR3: CASSWSRDRRDSNQPQHF; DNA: TGTGCCAGCAGCTGGAGCCGGGACAGGAGGGATAGCAATCAGCCCCAGCATTTT
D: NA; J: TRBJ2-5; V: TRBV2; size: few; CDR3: CASRLDSQETQYF; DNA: TGTGCCAGCCGATTGGACAGCCAAGAGACCCAGTACTTC
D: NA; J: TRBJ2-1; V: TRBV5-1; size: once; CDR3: CASSLPAGDEQFF; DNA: TGCGCCAGCAGCCTACCTGCAGGGGATGAGCAGTTCTTC
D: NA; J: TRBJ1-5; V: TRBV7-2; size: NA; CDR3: CASSWQNQPQHF; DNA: TGTGCCAGCAGCTGGCAGAATCAGCCCCAGCATTTT
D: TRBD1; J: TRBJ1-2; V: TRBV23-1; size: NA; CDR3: CAPSGQGIEGGYTF; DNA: TGCGCCCCCTCGGGACAGGGGATAGAGGGTGGCTACACCTTC
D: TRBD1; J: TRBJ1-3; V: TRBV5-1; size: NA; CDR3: CASSLNTLQGSGNTIYF; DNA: TGCGCCAGCAGCCTAAACACCCTACAGGGGTCTGGAAACACCATATATTTT
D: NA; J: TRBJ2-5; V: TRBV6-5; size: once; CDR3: CASRGRPGLETQYF; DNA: TGTGCCAGCAGGGGCCGACCAGGCTTAGAGACCCAGTACTTC
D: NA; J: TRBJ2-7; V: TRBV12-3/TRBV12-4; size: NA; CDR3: CASRPEDSYEQYF; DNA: TGTGCCAGCAGACCTGAGGACAGCTACGAGCAGTACTTC
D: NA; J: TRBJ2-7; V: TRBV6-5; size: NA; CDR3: CASSYDRLGYEQYF; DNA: TGTGCCAGCAGTTACGACAGGCTGGGGTACGAGCAGTACTTC
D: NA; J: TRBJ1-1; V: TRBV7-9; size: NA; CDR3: CAGQRMNTEAFF; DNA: TGTGCGGGGCAGCGCATGAACACTGAAGCTTTCTTT
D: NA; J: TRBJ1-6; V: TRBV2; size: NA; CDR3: CASRVQTVGNSPLHF; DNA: TGTGCCAGCAGGGTACAGACGGTGGGTAATTCACCCCTCCACTTT
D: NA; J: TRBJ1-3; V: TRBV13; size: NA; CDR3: CASSLLTPDSGNTIYF; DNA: TGTGCCAGCAGCCTCCTGACACCAGACTCTGGAAACACCATATATTTT
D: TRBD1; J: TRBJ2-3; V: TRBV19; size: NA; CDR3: CASSPRTGAGTDTQYF; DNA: TGTGCCAGTAGTCCCAGGACAGGCGCTGGCACAGATACGCAGTATTTT
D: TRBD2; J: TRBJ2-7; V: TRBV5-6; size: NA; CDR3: CASNPPRLAGPYEQYF; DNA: TGTGCCAGCAACCCCCCAAGACTAGCGGGGCCCTACGAGCAGTACTTC
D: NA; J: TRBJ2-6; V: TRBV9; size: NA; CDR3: CASSALTHSGANVLTF; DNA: TGTGCCAGCAGCGCCCTGACACACTCTGGGGCCAACGTCCTGACTTTC
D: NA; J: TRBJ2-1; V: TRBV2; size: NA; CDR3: CASSWRGGDEQFF; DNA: TGTGCCAGCAGTTGGAGAGGAGGGGATGAGCAGTTCTTC
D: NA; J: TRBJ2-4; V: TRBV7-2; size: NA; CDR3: CASSPPGGGALAKNIQYF; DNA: TGTGCCAGCAGCCCTCCGGGGGGCGGAGCCCTAGCCAAAAACATTCAGTACTTC
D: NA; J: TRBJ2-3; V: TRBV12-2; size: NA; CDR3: CASRLGRGTCGTDTQYF; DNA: TGTGCAAGTCGCTTAGGTAGGGGGACATGCGGCACAGATACGCAGTATTTT
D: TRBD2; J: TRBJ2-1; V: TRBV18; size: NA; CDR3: CASSPYPQSGPGGGAYEQFF; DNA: TGTGCCAGCTCACCCTACCCCCAATCCGGGCCCGGCGGGGGGGCCTATGAGCAGTTCTTC
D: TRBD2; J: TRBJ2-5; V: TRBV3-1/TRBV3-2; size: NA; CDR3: CASSQGGGRETQYF; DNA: TGTGCCAGCAGCCAAGGGGGGGGTCGGGAGACCCAGTACTTC
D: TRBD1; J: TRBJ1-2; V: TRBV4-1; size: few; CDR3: CASSQTATGLGAGYTF; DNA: TGCGCCAGCAGCCAGACCGCGACAGGGTTAGGCGCTGGCTACACCTTC
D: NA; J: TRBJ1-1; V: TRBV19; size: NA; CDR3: CASSFAGTEAFF; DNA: TGTGCCAGTAGTTTCGCCGGGACTGAAGCTTTCTTT
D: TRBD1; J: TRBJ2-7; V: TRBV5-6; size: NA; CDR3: CASSLPGTGTWNEQYF; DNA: TGTGCCAGCAGCTTGCCAGGGACAGGGACATGGAACGAGCAGTACTTC
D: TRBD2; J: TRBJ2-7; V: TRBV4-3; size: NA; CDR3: CASSFTVPGLAGGRSYEQYF; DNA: TGCGCCAGCAGCTTCACCGTCCCGGGACTAGCGGGGGGCCGCTCCTACGAGCAGTACTTC
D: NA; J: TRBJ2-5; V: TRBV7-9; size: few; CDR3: CASSSFPGSQETQYF; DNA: TGTGCCAGCAGCTCATTCCCAGGGTCCCAAGAGACCCAGTACTTC